This TCR beta chain comes out of a study of tumor-infiltrating lymphocytes in primary liver carcinoma. Unsorted bulk tissue (roughly 19-31 mg) underwent RNA and DNA co-extraction. Every tumor sample analyzed contained over 85% viable tumor cells. Many counts were recorded for this clonotype. The investigators made TCR beta cDNA from roughly 0.55 ug total RNA, using a constant-region primer. Investigators got TCR beta libraries out of three nested multiplex PCR rounds, done with slightly modified ARM-PCR. TRBV1-TRBV30 forward primers and a C-beta reverse primer were used in the first two PCR rounds, which each ran for about 10 cycles. Using its own MiXCR run on the multiplex PCR reads, TCRdb lists one record per CDR3 protein. The data contain approximately 100,000 distinct CDR3 sequences, around 66% of them singletons. Germline V CDR1 and CDR2: SQVTM, ANQGSEA. Between the trimmed V and J ends, which lost 2 bases and 2 bases, there was a span of 4 bases. This CDR3 comprises 11 residues.

The chain joins TRBV29-1 to TRBJ2-7, with D unresolved. This clonotype was obtained from a woman aged 60-75 years with primary liver carcinoma and hepatitis B virus infection. Material: liver tumor tissue from sampling region 2. The subset: tumor region T2, inferior pole. CDR3 loop: CSVELAYEQYF. CDR3 bases: TGCAGCGTTGAACTAGCCTACGAGCAGTACTTC.